A single T cell receptor (beta chain) is shown here with its context. The sample comes from a study of blood T cell repertoires in COVID-19. Study overall: Material from acute and convalescent COVID-19 was sourced from the United States, Italy and Spain. Sample material is recorded as cDNA or gDNA derived from T cells, B-cell-depleted T cells, or PBMCs.

As processed by the authors: The authors estimated nucleated cell counts from reference gene primer amplification. Data came from immunoSEQ multiplex PCR; TCRdb stores just in-frame clones and leaves some out. The DNA gave D and trimming, while V, J and clone size come from that table. The profile shows some 110,000 clones, about 85% of them singletons. This CDR3 spans 14 amino acids. Trimming took 8 bases from V and 0 from J, leaving 11 bases between them. The V gene's germline CDR1 is LGHDT and CDR2 YNNKEL (reference sequence). The chain joins TRBV3-1 (or the pseudogene TRBV3-2) to TRBJ1-5; no reliable D call. This TCR derives from a man in his forties with acute or convalescent COVID-19. Sequencing was performed on peripheral blood. CDR3: CASGGRYSNQPQHF. CDR3 bases: TGTGCCAGCGGCGGGAGATATAGCAATCAGCCCCAGCATTTT.